This T cell receptor beta chain was captured by sequencing in a study of monozygotic twins with inflammatory bowel disease. Points on this clonotype: What it recognizes is unknown.

Findings and caveats of the study: Inverse Simpson values showed less TCRbeta diversity in IBD patients than in their healthy co-twins. The study supported no single strong signal or clonotype linked to IBD. Clonotype overlap with others was lower in IBD patients than in healthy twins, a difference that was greatest with disease activity.

TCRdb reprocessed the 5' RACE reads and keeps a single row for each CDR3 protein, giving no DNA. The table lists approximately 100,000 distinct CDR3 sequences. CDR1 is LGHDT, CDR2 YNNKEL, per germline (reference sequence). The CDR3 extends over 16 amino acids. The source material was blood. The source is a human donor with ulcerative colitis or Crohn's disease, or a healthy co-twin of an affected twin (not recorded which). V usage is TRBV3-1 and J usage is TRBJ2-3; TCRdb's D call of TRBD1 is untestable without DNA. The CDR3 reads CASSPRTGMAMDTQYF.